This T cell receptor (beta chain) was sequenced in a study of beta chain features in type 1 diabetes. Expressed TCRB transcripts got sequenced, as all isolated RNA was reverse transcribed. Sequencing was performed with immunoSEQ multiplex PCR; in TCRdb, only in-frame clones are kept and a portion is missing. Counted here are 850,000 to 900,000 clones, roughly 16% occurring once; the ten biggest clones make up about 0.02%. This CDR3 region has 16 residues. The V gene end was trimmed by 5 bases and the J gene end by 5 bases; junction bases not matched to a gene: 13. CDR1 SGHVS and CDR2 FQNEAQ come from the germline V gene. A note on this clone: Its target is not known.

A CD45RO/CCR7/CD25/CD127/CD95/CD27 panel sorted naive, central memory, regulatory and stem cell-like memory CD4+ cells. Findings and caveats of the study: Shortening that was moderate but significant affected the TCRB CDR3s of Type 1 diabetes patients in all four CD4+ subsets. An over-representation of cells with high TCR expression could result from cDNA sequencing.

Sequencing was done on a sample of naive CD4+ T cells from blood. This receptor was taken from a woman aged 18-29 years in good health. The chain is built from TRBV7-8 and TRBJ2-5; 8 nucleotides line up with TRBD1. The DNA of the CDR3 is TGTGCCAGCAGCGGCCGGACAGGGACTCTCGTGGAGACCCAGTACTTC. Translated: CASSGRTGTLVETQYF.